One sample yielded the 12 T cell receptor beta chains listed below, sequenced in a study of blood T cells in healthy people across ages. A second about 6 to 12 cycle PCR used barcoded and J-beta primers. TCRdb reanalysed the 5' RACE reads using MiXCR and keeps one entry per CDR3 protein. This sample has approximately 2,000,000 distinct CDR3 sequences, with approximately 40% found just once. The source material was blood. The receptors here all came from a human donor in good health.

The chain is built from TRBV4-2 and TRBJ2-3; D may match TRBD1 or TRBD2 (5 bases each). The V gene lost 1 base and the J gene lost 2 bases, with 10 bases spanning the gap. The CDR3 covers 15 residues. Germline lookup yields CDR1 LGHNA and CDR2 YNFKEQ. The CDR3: CASSQGEGITDTQYF. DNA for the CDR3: TGTGCCAGCAGCCAAGGCGAGGGGATCACAGATACGCAGTATTTT.

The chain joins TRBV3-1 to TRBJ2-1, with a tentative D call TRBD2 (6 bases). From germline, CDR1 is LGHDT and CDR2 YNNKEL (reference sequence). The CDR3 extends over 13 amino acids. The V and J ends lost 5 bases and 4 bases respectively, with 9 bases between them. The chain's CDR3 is CASSGTLYNEQFF. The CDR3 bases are TGTGCCAGCAGCGGGACTTTATACAATGAGCAGTTCTTC.

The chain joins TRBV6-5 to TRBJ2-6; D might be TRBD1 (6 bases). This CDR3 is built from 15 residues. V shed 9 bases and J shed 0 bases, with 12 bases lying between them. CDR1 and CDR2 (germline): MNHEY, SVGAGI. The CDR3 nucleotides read TGTGCCAGTCGACAGGTGTACTCTGGGGCCAACGTCCTGACTTTC. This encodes CASRQVYSGANVLTF.

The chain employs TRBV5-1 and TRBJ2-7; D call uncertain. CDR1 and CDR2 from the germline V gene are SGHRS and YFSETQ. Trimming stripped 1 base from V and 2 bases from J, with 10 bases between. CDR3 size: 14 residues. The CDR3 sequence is CASSLRTKTYEQYF. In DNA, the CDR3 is TGCGCCAGCAGCTTGAGGACCAAGACCTACGAGCAGTACTTC.

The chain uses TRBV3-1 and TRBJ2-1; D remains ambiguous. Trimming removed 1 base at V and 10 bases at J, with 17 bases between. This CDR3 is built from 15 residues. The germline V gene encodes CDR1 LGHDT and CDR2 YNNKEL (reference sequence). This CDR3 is CASSQATIVSYEQFF. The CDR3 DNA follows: TGTGCCAGCAGCCAAGCTACAATCGTATCCTACGAGCAGTTCTTC.

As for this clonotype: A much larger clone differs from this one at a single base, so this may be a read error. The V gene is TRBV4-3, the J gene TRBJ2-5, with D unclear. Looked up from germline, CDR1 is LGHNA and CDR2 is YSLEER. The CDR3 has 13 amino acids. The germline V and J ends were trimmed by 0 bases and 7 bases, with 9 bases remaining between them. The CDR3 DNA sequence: TGCGCCAGCAGCCAAGATGGGTCGGGGACCCAGTACTTC. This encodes CASSQDGSGTQYF.

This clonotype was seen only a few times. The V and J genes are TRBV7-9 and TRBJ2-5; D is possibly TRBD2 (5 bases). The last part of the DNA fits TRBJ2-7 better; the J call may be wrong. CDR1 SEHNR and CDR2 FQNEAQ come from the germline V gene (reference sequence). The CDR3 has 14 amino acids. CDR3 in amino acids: CASSPRGRVDEQYF. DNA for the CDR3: TGTGCCAGCAGCCCCCGCGGGCGGGTAGACGAGCAGTACTTC.

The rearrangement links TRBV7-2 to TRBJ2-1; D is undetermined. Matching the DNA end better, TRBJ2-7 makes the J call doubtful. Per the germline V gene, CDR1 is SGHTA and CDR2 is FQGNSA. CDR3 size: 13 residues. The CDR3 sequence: CTSSLHTPYEQYF. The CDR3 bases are TGTACCAGCAGCTTACACACCCCCTACGAGCAGTACTTC.

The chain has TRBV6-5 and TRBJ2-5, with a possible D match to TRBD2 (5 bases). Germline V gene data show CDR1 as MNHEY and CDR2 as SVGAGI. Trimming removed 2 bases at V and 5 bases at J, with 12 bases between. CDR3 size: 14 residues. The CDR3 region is CASSYPSKRETQYF. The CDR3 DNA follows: TGTGCCAGCAGTTACCCGAGTAAGCGGGAGACCCAGTACTTC.

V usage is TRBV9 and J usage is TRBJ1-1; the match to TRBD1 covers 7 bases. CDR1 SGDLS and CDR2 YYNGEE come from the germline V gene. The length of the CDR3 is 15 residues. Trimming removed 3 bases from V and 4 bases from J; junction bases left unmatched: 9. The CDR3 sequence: CASSAQDRLSTEAFF. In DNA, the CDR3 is TGTGCCAGCAGCGCACAGGACAGGTTGAGCACTGAAGCTTTCTTT. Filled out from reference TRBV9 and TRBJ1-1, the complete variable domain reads DSGVTQTPKHLITATGQRVTLRCSPRSGDLSVYWYQQSLDQGLQFLIQYYNGEERAKGNILERFSAQQFPDLHSELNLSSLELGDSALYFCASSAQDRLSTEAFFGQGTRLTVV.

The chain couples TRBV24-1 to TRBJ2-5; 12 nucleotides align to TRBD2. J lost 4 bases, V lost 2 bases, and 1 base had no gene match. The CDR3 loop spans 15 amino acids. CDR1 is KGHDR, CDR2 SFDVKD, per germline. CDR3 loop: CATSDSLAGGETQYF. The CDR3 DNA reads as TGTGCCACCAGTGATTCACTAGCGGGGGGAGAGACCCAGTACTTC.

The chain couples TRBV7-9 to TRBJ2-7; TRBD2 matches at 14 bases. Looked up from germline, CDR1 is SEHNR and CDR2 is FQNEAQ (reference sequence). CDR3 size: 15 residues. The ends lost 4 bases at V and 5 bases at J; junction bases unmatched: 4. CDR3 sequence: CASSSTSGGADEQYF. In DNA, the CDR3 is TGTGCCAGCAGCTCGACTAGCGGGGGGGCGGACGAGCAGTACTTC.